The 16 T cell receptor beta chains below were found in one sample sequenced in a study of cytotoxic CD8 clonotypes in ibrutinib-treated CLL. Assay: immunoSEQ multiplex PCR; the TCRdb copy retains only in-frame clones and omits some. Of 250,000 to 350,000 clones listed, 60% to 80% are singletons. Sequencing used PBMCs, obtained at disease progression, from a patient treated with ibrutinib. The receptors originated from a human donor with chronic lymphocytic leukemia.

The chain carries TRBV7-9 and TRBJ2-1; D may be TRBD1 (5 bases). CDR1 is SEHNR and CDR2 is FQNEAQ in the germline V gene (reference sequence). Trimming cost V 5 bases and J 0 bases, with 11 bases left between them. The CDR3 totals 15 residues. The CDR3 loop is CASSTIDSSYNEQFF. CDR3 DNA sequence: TGTGCCAGCAGCACCATCGACAGCTCCTACAATGAGCAGTTCTTC.

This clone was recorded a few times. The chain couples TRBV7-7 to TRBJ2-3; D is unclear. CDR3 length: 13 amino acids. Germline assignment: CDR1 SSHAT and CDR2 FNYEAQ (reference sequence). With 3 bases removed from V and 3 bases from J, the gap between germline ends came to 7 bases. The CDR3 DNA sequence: TGTGCCAGCAGCTTCGGGCCTACAGATACGCAGTATTTT. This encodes CASSFGPTDTQYF.

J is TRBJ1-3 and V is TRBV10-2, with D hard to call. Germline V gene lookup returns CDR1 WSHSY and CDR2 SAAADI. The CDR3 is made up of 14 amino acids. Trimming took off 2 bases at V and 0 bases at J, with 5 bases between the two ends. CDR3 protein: CASSEAVSGNTIYF. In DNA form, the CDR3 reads TGCGCCAGCAGTGAGGCGGTCTCTGGAAACACCATATATTTT.

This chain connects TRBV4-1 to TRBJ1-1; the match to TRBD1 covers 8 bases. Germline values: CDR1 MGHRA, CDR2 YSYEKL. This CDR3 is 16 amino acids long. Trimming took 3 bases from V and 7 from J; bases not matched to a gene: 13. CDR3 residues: CASSHQRTGLGVEAFF. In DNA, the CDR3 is TGCGCCAGCAGCCATCAACGGACAGGGCTTGGAGTTGAAGCTTTCTTT.

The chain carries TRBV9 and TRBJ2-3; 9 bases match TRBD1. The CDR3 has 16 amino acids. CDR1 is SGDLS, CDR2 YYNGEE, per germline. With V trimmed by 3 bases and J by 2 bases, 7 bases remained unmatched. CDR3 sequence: CASSDDTGGSTDTQYF. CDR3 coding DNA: TGTGCCAGCAGCGACGACACAGGGGGCTCCACAGATACGCAGTATTTT.

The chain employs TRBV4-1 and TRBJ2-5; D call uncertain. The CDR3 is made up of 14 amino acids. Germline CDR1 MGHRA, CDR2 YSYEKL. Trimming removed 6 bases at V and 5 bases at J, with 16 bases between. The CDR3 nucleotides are TGCGCCAGCAGTTTTCCGTCACAGCCGGAGACCCAGTACTTC. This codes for CASSFPSQPETQYF.

This CDR3 reads CASSVVRDRGNTEAFF. DNA of the CDR3: TGTGCCAGCAGCGTGGTGCGGGACAGGGGTAATACTGAAGCTTTCTTT. V usage is TRBV9 and J usage is TRBJ1-1, with 10 bases lining up with TRBD1. The length of the CDR3 is 16 residues. V gave up 2 bases and J gave up 5 bases; unmatched junction bases: 9. Germline CDR1 is SGDLS and CDR2 is YYNGEE.

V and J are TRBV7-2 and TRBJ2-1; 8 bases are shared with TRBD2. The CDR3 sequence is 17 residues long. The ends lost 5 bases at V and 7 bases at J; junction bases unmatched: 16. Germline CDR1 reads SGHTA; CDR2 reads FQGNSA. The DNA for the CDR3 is TGTGCCAGCAGCCCTACCCGGGGGACTAGAGATAAAAATGAGCAGTTCTTC. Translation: CASSPTRGTRDKNEQFF.

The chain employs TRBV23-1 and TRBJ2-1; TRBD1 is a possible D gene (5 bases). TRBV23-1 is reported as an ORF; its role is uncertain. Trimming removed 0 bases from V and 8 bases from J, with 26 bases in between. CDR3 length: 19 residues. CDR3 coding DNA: TGCGCCAGCAGTCAATCTTGGGTCCGACGATGGGGCCGGCGAGATGAGCAGTTCTTC. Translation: CASSQSWVRRWGRRDEQFF.

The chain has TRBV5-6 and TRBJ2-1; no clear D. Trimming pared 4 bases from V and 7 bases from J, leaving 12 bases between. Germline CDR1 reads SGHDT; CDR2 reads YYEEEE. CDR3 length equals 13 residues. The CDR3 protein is CASSPTTWNEQFF. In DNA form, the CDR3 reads TGTGCCAGCAGCCCGACGACTTGGAATGAGCAGTTCTTC.

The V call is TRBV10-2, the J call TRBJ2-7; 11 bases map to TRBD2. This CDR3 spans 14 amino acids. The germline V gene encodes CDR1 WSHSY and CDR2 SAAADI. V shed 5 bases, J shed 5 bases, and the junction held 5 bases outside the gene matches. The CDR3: CASSLAGGLHEQYF. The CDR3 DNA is TGCGCCAGCAGTTTAGCGGGAGGGCTTCACGAGCAGTACTTC.

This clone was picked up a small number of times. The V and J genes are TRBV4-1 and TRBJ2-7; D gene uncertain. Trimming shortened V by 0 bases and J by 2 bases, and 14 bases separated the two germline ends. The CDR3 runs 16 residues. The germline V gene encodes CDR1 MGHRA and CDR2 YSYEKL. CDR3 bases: TGCGCCAGCAGCCAAGATCTGGCAGAGATAGCCTACGAGCAGTACTTC. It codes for CASSQDLAEIAYEQYF.

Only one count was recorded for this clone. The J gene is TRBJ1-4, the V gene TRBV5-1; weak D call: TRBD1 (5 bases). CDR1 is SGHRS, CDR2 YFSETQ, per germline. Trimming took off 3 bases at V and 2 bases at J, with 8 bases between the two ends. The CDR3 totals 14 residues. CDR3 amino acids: CASSSGATNEKLFF. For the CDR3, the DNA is TGCGCCAGCAGCTCCGGGGCCACTAATGAAAAACTGTTTTTT.

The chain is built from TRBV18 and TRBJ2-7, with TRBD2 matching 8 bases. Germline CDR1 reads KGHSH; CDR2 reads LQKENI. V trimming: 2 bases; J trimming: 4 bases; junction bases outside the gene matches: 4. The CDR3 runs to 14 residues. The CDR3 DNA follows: TGTGCCAGCTCACCAAGCGGGGGTGGGTACGAGCAGTACTTC. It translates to CASSPSGGGYEQYF.

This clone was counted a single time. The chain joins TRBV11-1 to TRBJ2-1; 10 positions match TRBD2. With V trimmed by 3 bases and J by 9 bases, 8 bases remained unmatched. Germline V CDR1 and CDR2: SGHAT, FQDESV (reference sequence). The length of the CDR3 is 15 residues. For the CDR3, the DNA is TGTGCCAGCAGCTTGGAGCGGGGGGGTTTGGGTGAGCAGTTCTTC. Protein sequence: CASSLERGGLGEQFF. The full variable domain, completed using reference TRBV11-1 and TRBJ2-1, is EAEVAQSPRYKITEKSQAVAFWCDPISGHATLYWYRQILGQGPELLVQFQDESVVDDSQLPKDRFSAERLKGVDSTLKIQPAELGDSAMYLCASSLERGGLGEQFFGPGTRLTVL.

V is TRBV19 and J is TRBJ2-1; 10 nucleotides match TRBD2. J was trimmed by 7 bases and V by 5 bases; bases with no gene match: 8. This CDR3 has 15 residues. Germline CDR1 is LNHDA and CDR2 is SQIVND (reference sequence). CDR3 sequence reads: CASSSIAGGLNEQFF. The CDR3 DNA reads TGTGCCAGTAGTTCAATAGCGGGAGGCCTAAATGAGCAGTTCTTC. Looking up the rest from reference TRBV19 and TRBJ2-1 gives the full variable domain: DGGITQSPKYLFRKEGQNVTLSCEQNLNHDAMYWYRQDPGQGLRLIYYSQIVNDFQKGDIAEGYSVSREKKESFPLTVTSAQKNPTAFYLCASSSIAGGLNEQFFGPGTRLTVL.